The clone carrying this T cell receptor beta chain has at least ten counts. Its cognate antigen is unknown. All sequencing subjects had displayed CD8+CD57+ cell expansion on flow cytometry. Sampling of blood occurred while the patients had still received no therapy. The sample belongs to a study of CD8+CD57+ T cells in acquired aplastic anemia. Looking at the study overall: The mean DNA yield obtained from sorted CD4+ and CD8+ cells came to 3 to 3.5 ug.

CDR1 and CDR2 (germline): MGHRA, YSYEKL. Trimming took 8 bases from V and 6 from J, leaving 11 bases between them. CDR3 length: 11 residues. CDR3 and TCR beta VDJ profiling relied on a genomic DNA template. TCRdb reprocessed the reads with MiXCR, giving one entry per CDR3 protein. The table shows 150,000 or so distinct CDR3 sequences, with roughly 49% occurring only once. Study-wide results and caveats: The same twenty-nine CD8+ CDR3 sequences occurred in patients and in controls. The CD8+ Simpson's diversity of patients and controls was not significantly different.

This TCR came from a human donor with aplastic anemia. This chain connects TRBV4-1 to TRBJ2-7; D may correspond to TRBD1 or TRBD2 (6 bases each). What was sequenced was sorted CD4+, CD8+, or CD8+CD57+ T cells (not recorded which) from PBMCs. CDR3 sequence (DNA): TGCGCCAGCGGGGGGCCCCGCGAGCAGTACTTC. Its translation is CASGGPREQYF.